The clone carrying this T cell receptor beta chain was counted ten times or more. Its specificity is not known. With 10-nucleotide random UMIs, 5'RACE was used to make the cDNA. Every sequencing run gave over 180 million TCR-beta sequences, taken from 15-18 subjects. Each CDR3 protein is one row after TCRdb ran MiXCR on the 5' RACE reads. The profile shows around 25,000 distinct CDR3 sequences, about an eighth of them singletons. V was trimmed by 8 bases and J by 0 bases, leaving 14 bases between them. Germline values: CDR1 LNHNV, CDR2 YYDKDF (reference sequence). The length of the CDR3 is 16 residues. The data originate from a study of neurological immune-mediated disorders. The study's findings and limits: Expanded clones shared no identical CDR3 amino acid sequences across subjects, which suggested private TCR-beta repertoires in all groups.

The specimen was PBMCs. This chain joins TRBV15 and TRBJ2-6; no clear D. This clonotype was sampled from a woman aged 40 to 50 with HTLV-1-associated myelopathy (HAM/TSP). CDR3 sequence: CATQRIPTSGANVLTF. CDR3 nucleotides: TGTGCCACCCAACGAATCCCAACCTCTGGGGCCAACGTCCTGACTTTC.